Below, one TCR beta chain is given with its context. It lacks a known antigen. Base qualities are not recorded, but no much larger clone differs from it by a single base. The junction carries 18 bases between V and J, which are trimmed by 3 bases and 9 bases respectively. Inclusive of the bounding cysteine and phenylalanine, the CDR3 is 14 residues long. The retained sequence is limited to the CDR3, 42 bases, with the frame set at the first base. The germline V gene (reference sequence) sets CDR1 to DFQATT and CDR2 to SNEGSKA. The immunoSEQ Assay, a bias-controlled multiplex PCR, was used to amplify TCRbeta CDR3 regions from genomic DNA. As for the original processing: Nucleated cell counts per sample were estimated from amplification of reference gene primers within the assay. To quantify the absolute abundance of each unique TCRbeta CDR3 rearrangement, sequence reads were collapsed and filtered. For each sample, productive Simpson clonality was calculated as the square root of Simpson's diversity index over productive rearrangements. Held by TCRdb, this immuneACCESS table contains in-frame sequences only and omits some clones. Under half of the omission traces to an unresolved V gene where checked; the cause of the rest is unknown. V and J calls plus clone size are reproduced from that table; the DNA served to infer D and trimming. The sample records approximately 100,000 clones, roughly 84% of which are singletons. Jointly, the top ten make up 7.9% of the sample.

This record comes from a study of blood T cell repertoires in COVID-19 (dated by TCRdb to about 2020). Describing the broader study: Samples covering the acute and convalescent phases of COVID-19 were provided by collaborators in the United States, Italy and Spain. The prospective study material was composed of cDNA or gDNA derived from T cells, B-cell-depleted T cells, or PBMCs. The dataset comprised deeply sampled blood TCRbeta repertoires from subjects exposed to, actively infected with, or recovered from COVID-19. A freely available public database, intended as a resource for researchers studying the immune response to SARS-CoV-2, is where the repertoires were released. Samples came from the ongoing ImmuneRACE study (first 160 participants) plus 1,254 subjects from 6 global collaborators. Sample metadata almost always included a de-identified subject ID, COVID-19 status, age in years and sex. HLA class I and class II types, where available, came from metadata supplied by the sample provider rather than from assay-based typing. On the study overall, not on this receptor specifically: How much clinical and demographic metadata was included differed by source and by participant, and the metadata was provided uncurated.

Each collaborating institution followed its own protocols to collect whole blood in K2EDTA tubes. Collaborator samples were shipped for TCRbeta analysis as frozen whole blood, isolated PBMCs, or DNA extracted from either sample type. The clonotype originates from a woman aged 80 or over with active or convalescent COVID-19. The chain is assembled from TRBV20-1 and TRBJ2-4; the best D guess is TRBD2, with 5 bases matching. The sample taken for sequencing was peripheral blood. This receptor has the CDR3 CSASRVSGFGIQYF. The bases are TGCAGTGCTAGTAGAGTTTCGGGGTTTGGCATTCAGTACTTC.